This T cell receptor beta chain was documented in a study of blood T cell repertoires in COVID-19. This clone has a single count. In the original analysis: Nucleated cell counts were estimated from reference gene primer amplification. Clones were read by immunoSEQ multiplex PCR, and TCRdb kept only the in-frame ones, dropping some. For V, J and clone size, that table is used; D and trimming come from the DNA. The table shows about 200,000 clones, with 80% occurring only once. The CDR3 is 14 residues long. The V gene's germline CDR1 is MNHEY and CDR2 SVGAGI. V was clipped by 5 bases and J by 10 bases; unmatched bases: 7.

The specimen was peripheral blood. The rearrangement uses TRBV6-5 and TRBJ1-6; 8 nucleotides agree with TRBD1. This receptor was obtained from a human donor in a cohort sampled during active COVID-19. The CDR3 loop reads CASSLGQGGSPLHF. For the CDR3, the DNA is TGTGCCAGCAGTCTAGGACAGGGTGGATCACCCCTCCACTTT.